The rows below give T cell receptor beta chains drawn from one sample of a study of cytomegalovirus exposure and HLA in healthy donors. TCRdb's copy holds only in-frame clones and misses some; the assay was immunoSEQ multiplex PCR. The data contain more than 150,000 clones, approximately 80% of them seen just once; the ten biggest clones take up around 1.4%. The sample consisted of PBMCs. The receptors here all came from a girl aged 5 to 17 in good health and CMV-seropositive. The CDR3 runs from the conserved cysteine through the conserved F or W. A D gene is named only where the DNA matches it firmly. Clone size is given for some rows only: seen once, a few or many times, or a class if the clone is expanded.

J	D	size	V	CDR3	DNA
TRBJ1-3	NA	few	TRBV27	CASSDTTGTGNTIYF	TGTGCCAGCAGTGACACCACAGGGACTGGAAACACCATATATTTT
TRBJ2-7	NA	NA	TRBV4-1	CASSPGVAFYEQYF	TGCGCCAGCAGCCCCGGAGTAGCCTTCTACGAGCAGTACTTC
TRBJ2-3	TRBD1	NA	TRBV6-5	CASRMGQGTDTQYF	TGTGCCAGCAGGATGGGACAGGGGACAGATACGCAGTATTTT
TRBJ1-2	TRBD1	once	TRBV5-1	CASSPTGQDVYGYTF	TGCGCCAGCAGCCCGACGGGACAGGACGTCTATGGCTACACCTTC
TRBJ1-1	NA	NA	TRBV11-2	CASSLDYGLTEAFF	TGTGCCAGCAGCTTAGATTATGGGCTCACTGAAGCTTTCTTT
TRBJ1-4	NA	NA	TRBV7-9	CASSLAGLNEKLFF	TGTGCCAGCAGCTTAGCGGGCCTTAATGAAAAACTGTTTTTT
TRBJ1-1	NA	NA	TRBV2	CASRRTALNTEAFF	TGTGCCAGCCGTAGGACAGCCTTGAACACTGAAGCTTTCTTT
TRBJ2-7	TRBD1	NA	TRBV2	CASSKGLDRASSYEQYF	TGTGCCAGCAGTAAAGGATTAGACAGGGCTAGCTCCTACGAGCAGTACTTC
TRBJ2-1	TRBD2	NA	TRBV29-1	CSVEDSAGGPSYNEQFF	TGCAGCGTTGAAGATTCGGCGGGAGGGCCCTCCTACAATGAGCAGTTCTTC
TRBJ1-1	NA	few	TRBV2	CASRITGQGEAFF	TGTGCCAGCAGGATTACAGGGCAGGGTGAAGCTTTCTTT
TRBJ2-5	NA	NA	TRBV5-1	CASTSSPQLWETQYF	TGCGCCAGCACGTCTAGCCCACAACTGTGGGAGACCCAGTACTTC
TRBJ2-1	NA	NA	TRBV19	CASSIAGANEQFF	TGTGCCAGTAGTATAGCTGGGGCCAATGAGCAGTTCTTC
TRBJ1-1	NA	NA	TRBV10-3	CAISGVMNTEAFF	TGTGCCATCAGTGGAGTCATGAACACTGAAGCTTTCTTT
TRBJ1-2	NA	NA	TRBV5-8	CASSLESRGNGYTF	TGTGCCAGCAGCTTGGAGTCCAGGGGTAATGGCTACACCTTC
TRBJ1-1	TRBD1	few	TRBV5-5	CASSLAPQGSTMNTEAFF	TGTGCCAGCAGCTTGGCCCCACAGGGGAGCACGATGAACACTGAAGCTTTCTTT
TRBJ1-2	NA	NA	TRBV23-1	CASSHTGQGYGYTF	TGCGCCAGCAGTCATACAGGGCAAGGCTATGGCTACACCTTC
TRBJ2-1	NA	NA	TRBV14	CASSPGLHLQTSSYNEQFF	TGTGCCAGCAGCCCGGGACTCCATTTACAAACTAGCTCCTACAATGAGCAGTTCTTC
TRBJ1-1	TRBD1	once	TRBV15	CATSAFGTVNIMNTEAFF	TGTGCCACCAGCGCCTTCGGGACAGTCAATATCATGAACACTGAAGCTTTCTTT
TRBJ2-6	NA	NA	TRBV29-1	CSVVQGAGANVLTF	TGCAGCGTTGTTCAAGGGGCTGGGGCCAACGTCCTGACTTTC
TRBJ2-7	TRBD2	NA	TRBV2	CASGQGSGTSVYEQYF	TGTGCCAGCGGCCAAGGGTCCGGGACTAGCGTTTACGAGCAGTACTTC